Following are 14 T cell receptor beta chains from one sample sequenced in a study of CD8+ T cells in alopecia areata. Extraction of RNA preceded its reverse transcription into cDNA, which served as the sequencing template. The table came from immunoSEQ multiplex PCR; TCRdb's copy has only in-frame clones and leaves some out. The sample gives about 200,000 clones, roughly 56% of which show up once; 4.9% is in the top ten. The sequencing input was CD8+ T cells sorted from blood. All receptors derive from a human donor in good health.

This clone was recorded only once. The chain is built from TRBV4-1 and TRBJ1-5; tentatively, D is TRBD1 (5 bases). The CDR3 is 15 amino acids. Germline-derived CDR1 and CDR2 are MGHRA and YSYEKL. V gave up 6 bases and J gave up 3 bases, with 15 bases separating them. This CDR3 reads CASRSGPTHNQPQHF. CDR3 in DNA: TGCGCCAGCAGGTCGGGACCCACACACAATCAGCCCCAGCATTTT.

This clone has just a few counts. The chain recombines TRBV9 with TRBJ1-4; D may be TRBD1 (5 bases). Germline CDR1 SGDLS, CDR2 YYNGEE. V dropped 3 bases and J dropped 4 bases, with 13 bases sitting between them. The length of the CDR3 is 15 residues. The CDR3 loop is CASSDGNRYNEKLFF. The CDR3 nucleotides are TGTGCCAGCAGCGATGGAAACAGGTATAATGAAAAACTGTTTTTT.

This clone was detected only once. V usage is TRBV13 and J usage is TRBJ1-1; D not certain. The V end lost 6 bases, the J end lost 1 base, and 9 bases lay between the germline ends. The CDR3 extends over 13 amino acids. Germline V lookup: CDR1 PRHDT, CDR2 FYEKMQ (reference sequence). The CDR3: CASSSSGNTEAFF. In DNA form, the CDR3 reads TGTGCCAGCAGTTCGTCAGGGAACACTGAAGCTTTCTTT.

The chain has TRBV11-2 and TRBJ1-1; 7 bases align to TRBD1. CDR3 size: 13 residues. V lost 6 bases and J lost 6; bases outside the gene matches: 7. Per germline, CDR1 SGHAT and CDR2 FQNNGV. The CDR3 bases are TGTGCCAGCAGTTCAGCAGGGGGATCTGAAGCTTTCTTT. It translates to CASSSAGGSEAFF.

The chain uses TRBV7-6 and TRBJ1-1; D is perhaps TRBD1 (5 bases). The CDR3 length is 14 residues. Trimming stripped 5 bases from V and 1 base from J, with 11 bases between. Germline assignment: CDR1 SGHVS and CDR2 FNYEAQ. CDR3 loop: CASSPRQKNTEAFF. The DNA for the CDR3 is TGTGCCAGCAGCCCCCGACAGAAGAACACTGAAGCTTTCTTT.

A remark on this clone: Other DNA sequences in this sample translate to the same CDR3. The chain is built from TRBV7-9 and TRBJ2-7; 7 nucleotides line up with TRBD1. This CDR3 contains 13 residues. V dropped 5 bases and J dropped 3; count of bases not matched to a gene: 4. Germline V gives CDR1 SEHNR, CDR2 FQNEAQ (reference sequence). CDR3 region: CASSLRDSYEQYF. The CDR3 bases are TGTGCCAGCAGCCTCCGGGACAGCTACGAGCAGTACTTC.

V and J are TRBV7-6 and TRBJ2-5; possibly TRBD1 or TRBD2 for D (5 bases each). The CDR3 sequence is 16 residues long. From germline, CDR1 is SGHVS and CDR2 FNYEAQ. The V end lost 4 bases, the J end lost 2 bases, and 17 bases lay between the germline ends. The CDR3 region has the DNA TGTGCCAGCAGCTCGGTGGGGGTTGGACCACAAGAGACCCAGTACTTC. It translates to CASSSVGVGPQETQYF.

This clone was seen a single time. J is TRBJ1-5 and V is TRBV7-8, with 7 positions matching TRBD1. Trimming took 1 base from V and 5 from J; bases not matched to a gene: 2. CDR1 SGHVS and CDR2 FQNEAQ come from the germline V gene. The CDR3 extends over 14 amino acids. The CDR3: CASSLGTGDQPQHF. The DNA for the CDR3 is TGTGCCAGCAGCTTAGGAACAGGGGATCAGCCCCAGCATTTT.

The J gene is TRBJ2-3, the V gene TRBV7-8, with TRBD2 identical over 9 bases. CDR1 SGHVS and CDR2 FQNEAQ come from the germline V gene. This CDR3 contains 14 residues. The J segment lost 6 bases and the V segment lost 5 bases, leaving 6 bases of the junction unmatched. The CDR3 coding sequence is TGTGCCAGCAGCCGAGCGGGGGGAACCGATACGCAGTATTTT. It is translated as CASSRAGGTDTQYF. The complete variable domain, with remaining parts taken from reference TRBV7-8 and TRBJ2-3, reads GAGVSQSPRYKVAKRGQDVALRCDPISGHVSLFWYQQALGQGPEFLTYFQNEAQLDKSGLPSDRFFAERPEGSVSTLKIQRTQQEDSAVYLCASSRAGGTDTQYFGPGTRLTVL.

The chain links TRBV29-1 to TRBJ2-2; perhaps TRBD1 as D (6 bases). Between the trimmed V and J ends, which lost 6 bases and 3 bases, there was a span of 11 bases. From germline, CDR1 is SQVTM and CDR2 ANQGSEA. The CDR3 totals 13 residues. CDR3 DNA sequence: TGCAGCGTCTGGGGGCCTTACACCGGGGAGCTGTTTTTT. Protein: CSVWGPYTGELFF.

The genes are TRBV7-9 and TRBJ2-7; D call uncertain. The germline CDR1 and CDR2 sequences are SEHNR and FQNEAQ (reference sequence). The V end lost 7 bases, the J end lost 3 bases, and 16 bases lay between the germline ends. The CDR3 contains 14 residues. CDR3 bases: TGTGCCAGCACCCCTACGGACGTCGACTACGAGCAGTACTTC. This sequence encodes CASTPTDVDYEQYF.

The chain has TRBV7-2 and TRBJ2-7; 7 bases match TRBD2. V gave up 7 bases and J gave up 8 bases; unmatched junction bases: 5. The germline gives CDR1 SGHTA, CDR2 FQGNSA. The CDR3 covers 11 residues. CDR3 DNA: TGTGCCAGCAACCTGGGGGGGAAGCAGTACTTC. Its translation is CASNLGGKQYF. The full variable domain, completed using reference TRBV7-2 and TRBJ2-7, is GAGVSQSPSNKVTEKGKDVELRCDPISGHTALYWYRQSLGQGLEFLIYFQGNSAPDKSGLPSDRFSAERTGGSVSTLTIQRTQQEDSAVYLCASNLGGKQYFGPGTRLTVT.

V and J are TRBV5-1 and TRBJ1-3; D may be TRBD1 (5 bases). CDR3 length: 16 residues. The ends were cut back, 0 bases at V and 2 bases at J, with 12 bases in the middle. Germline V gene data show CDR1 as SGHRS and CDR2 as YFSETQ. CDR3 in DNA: TGCGCCAGCAGCTTGGCTTCAGGGCTGGCTGGAAACACCATATATTTT. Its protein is CASSLASGLAGNTIYF.

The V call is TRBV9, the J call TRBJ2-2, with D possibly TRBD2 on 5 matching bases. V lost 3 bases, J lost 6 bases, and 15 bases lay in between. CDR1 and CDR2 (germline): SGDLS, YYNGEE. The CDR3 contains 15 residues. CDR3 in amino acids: CASSAHADYSGELFF. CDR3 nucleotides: TGTGCCAGCAGCGCCCATGCTGACTACTCCGGGGAGCTGTTTTTT.